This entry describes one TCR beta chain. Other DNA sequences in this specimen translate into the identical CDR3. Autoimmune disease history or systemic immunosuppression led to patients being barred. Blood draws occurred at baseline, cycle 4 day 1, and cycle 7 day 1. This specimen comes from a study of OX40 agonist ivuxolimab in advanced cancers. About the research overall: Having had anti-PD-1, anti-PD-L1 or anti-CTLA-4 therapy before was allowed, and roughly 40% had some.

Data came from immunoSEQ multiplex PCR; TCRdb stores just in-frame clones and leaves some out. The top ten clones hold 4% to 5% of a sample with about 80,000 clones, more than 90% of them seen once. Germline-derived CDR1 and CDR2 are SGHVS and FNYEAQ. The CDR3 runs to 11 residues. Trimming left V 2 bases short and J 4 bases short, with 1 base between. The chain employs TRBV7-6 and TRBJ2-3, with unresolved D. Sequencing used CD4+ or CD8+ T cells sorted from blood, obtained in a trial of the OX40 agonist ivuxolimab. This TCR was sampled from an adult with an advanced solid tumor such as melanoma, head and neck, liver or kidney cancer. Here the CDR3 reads CASSLSDTQYF. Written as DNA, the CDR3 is TGTGCCAGCAGCTTATCAGATACGCAGTATTTT.